The text below deals with one TCR beta chain. Its cognate antigen is unknown. Researchers set a sequencing depth target of 1 in 200,000 to 1 in 1 million T cells. Sequencing used immunoSEQ multiplex PCR; TCRdb keeps in-frame clones, though not all of them. The sample shows some 200,000 clones, about four fifths of them seen only once. CDR3 length equals 15 residues. V lost 2 bases to trimming and J lost 5 bases, with 15 bases between them. Germline CDR1 is MNHNY and CDR2 is SVGAGI (reference sequence). This sample stems from a study of cytotoxic CD8 clonotypes in ibrutinib-treated CLL. Overall study results and limits: Shared public clonotypes were rare, and on treatment they either got smaller or stayed the same. While tracking circulating CD8+ T-cell counts, baseline clonality exceeded that of age-matched healthy donors.

The TCR was taken from a human donor with chronic lymphocytic leukemia. This sequence joins TRBV6-6 and TRBJ2-5; possible D gene TRBD1, 6 bases. The sequencing used PBMCs, collected after 12 months of ibrutinib treatment. DNA of the CDR3: TGTGCCAGCAGTTACGATCAGGGGTCATCGGAGACCCAGTACTTC. It translates to CASSYDQGSSETQYF.